A single sample gave rise to the 16 T cell receptor beta chains below, sequenced in a study of patients and donors after allogeneic stem cell transplantation. TCRdb reprocessed the RT-PCR reads via MiXCR and lists one record per CDR3 protein. The table includes about 150,000 distinct CDR3 sequences, roughly two fifths detected once. Sequenced input: blood, either unsorted or a sorted T cell fraction (not recorded which). The receptors originated from a human donor who was either an allogeneic HSCT recipient or a stem cell or donor lymphocyte infusion donor (not recorded which). It is not recorded whose cells these are; they may come from a transplant donor.

This clonotype was seen only a few times. The genes are TRBV6-5 and TRBJ1-2; the D is unclear. Germline V gene sequence: CDR1 MNHEY, CDR2 SVGAGI. Deletions cut 2 bases from V and 8 bases from J, with 9 bases between. The CDR3 consists of 12 residues. CDR3 in DNA: TGTGCCAGCAGTTACGGGGTGACCGGCTACACCTTC. Translation gives CASSYGVTGYTF.

This clonotype has more than one count but fewer than ten. The chain joins TRBV11-2 to TRBJ2-1; no clear D. There are 11 residues in the CDR3. Germline V gene sequence: CDR1 SGHAT, CDR2 FQNNGV. Trimming left V 5 bases short and J 7 bases short, with 6 bases between. The CDR3 nucleotides are TGTGCCAGCAGCCCCCCGAATGAGCAGTTCTTC. Protein product: CASSPPNEQFF.

The chain has TRBV28 and TRBJ2-2; 8 nucleotides agree with TRBD1. CDR3 length: 15 residues. V shed 3 bases and J 5 bases; nucleotides not matched to a gene: 5. From germline, CDR1 is MDHEN and CDR2 SYDVKM. This CDR3 is CASSLDRVRTGELFF. CDR3 nucleotide sequence: TGTGCCAGCAGTTTGGACAGGGTTCGGACCGGGGAGCTGTTTTTT.

The J gene is TRBJ2-5, the V gene TRBV9; a weak D match, TRBD1 (6 bases). The CDR3 covers 13 residues. Per the germline V gene, CDR1 is SGDLS and CDR2 is YYNGEE. Trimming removed 6 bases from V and 1 base from J, with 10 bases in between. The CDR3 nucleotides read TGTGCCAGCAACCAGGGGCCCCAAGAGACCCAGTACTTC. This sequence encodes CASNQGPQETQYF.

The CDR3 region is CASSQDSGGADTQYF. The CDR3 DNA follows: TGCGCCAGCAGCCAAGATAGCGGGGGGGCCGATACGCAGTATTTT. The chain is built from TRBV4-3 and TRBJ2-3; 11 bases are a match to TRBD2. The CDR3 has 15 amino acids. V lost 0 bases, J lost 6 bases, and 2 bases stayed unmatched. Germline lookup yields CDR1 LGHNA and CDR2 YSLEER.

CDR3 sequence reads: CASSQDLLAGAPGNEQFF. CDR3 coding DNA: TGTGCCAGCAGCCAAGATCTACTAGCGGGGGCCCCCGGGAATGAGCAGTTCTTC. The chain employs TRBV3-1 and TRBJ2-1, with 11 bases fitting TRBD2. Germline V gene lookup returns CDR1 LGHDT and CDR2 YNNKEL (reference sequence). V trimming: 0 bases; J trimming: 7 bases; junction bases outside the gene matches: 11. The CDR3 is 18 amino acids.

The table lists this clonotype with a count of one. The rearrangement joins TRBV2 to TRBJ2-2, with a possible D match to TRBD2 (5 bases). The V end was cut by 0 bases, the J end by 6 bases, with 5 bases between. Germline CDR1 is SNHLY and CDR2 is FYNNEI. The CDR3 is made up of 13 amino acids. The CDR3 region is CASSEARAGELFF. CDR3 DNA sequence: TGTGCCAGCAGTGAAGCGCGGGCCGGGGAGCTGTTTTTT.

The V call is TRBV29-1, the J call TRBJ2-5; no clear D. There are 11 residues in the CDR3. CDR1 and CDR2 (germline): SQVTM, ANQGSEA. The CDR3, as DNA: TGCACCAACGACTGCCAAGAGACCCAGTACTTC. It yields the protein CTNDCQETQYF.

J is TRBJ2-3 and V is TRBV4-3, with no clear D. V lost 1 base and J 2 bases, leaving 10 bases between the germline ends. CDR3 length equals 15 residues. Germline values: CDR1 LGHNA, CDR2 YSLEER. The chain's CDR3 is CASSQVLGNTDTQYF. In DNA, the CDR3 is TGCGCCAGCAGCCAAGTTCTGGGGAACACAGATACGCAGTATTTT.

The sample holds one count of this clonotype. The rearrangement uses TRBV4-3 and TRBJ2-2, with TRBD2 as a possible D gene (6 bases). This CDR3 is 14 amino acids long. CDR1 and CDR2 from the germline V gene are LGHNA and YSLEER. Trimming left V 6 bases short and J 7 bases short, with 15 bases between. The CDR3 loop is CASRGGGNVGELFF. The CDR3 DNA sequence: TGCGCCAGCAGAGGTGGGGGGAACGTCGGGGAGCTGTTTTTT.

This clonotype was detected only a few times. The chain carries TRBV6-2 or TRBV6-3 and TRBJ2-5, with D possibly matching TRBD1 (5 bases). CDR1 MNHEY and CDR2 SVGEGT come from the germline V gene. Trimming pared 7 bases from V and 4 bases from J, leaving 13 bases between. The CDR3 spans 13 residues. CDR3 loop: CASKGRVAETQYF. The CDR3 nucleotides read TGTGCCAGCAAGGGCAGGGTCGCAGAGACCCAGTACTTC.

The chain's CDR3 is CASSFWGYQPQHF. DNA of the CDR3: TGTGCCAGCAGTTTTTGGGGGTACCAGCCCCAGCATTTT. V usage is TRBV28 and J usage is TRBJ1-5, with TRBD1 as a possible D gene (5 bases). The CDR3 is 13 residues long. The V and J ends lost 3 bases and 7 bases respectively, with 10 bases between them. Germline assignment: CDR1 MDHEN and CDR2 SYDVKM.

The chain links TRBV11-1 to TRBJ1-1; no clear D. The CDR3 length is 14 residues. Germline assignment: CDR1 SGHAT and CDR2 FQDESV (reference sequence). Trimming removed 7 bases from V and 7 bases from J, with 19 bases in between. The DNA of the CDR3 is TGTGCCAGCATGCCACCCCGGGCATCTGTTGAAGCTTTCTTT. Protein sequence: CASMPPRASVEAFF.

The J gene is TRBJ2-1, the V gene TRBV6-1; 7 bases line up with TRBD1. Germline CDR1 and CDR2: MNHNS and SASEGT. The CDR3 covers 14 residues. V was pared by 3 bases and J by 12 bases, with 11 bases of the junction left unmatched. CDR3 bases: TGTGCCAGCAGTGAGGGTGGGACAGCCCGTGGGCAGTTCTTC. It translates to CASSEGGTARGQFF.

V usage is TRBV28 and J usage is TRBJ2-3; 7 bases map to TRBD2. This CDR3 has 16 residues. With 3 bases clipped from V and 3 bases from J, the junction kept 9 bases outside the gene matches. Per germline, CDR1 MDHEN and CDR2 SYDVKM. CDR3 nucleotides: TGTGCCAGCAGTTTGCTCGGACTAGTAGGAACAGATACGCAGTATTTT. Translating gives CASSLLGLVGTDTQYF.

The rearrangement links TRBV5-5 to TRBJ2-7; 9 bases match TRBD1. Germline values: CDR1 SGHKS, CDR2 YYEKEE (reference sequence). The CDR3 is 15 amino acids. V was clipped by 1 base and J by 7 bases; unmatched bases: 9. The CDR3 protein is CASSLSTGGLEEQYF. The CDR3 DNA is TGTGCCAGCAGCTTGTCCACAGGGGGCTTGGAGGAGCAGTACTTC. Variable domain in full (rest from reference TRBV5-5 and TRBJ2-7): DAGVTQSPTHLIKTRGQQVTLRCSPISGHKSVSWYQQVLGQGPQFIFQYYEKEERGRGNFPDRFSARQFPNYSSELNVNALLLGDSALYLCASSLSTGGLEEQYFGPGTRLTVT.